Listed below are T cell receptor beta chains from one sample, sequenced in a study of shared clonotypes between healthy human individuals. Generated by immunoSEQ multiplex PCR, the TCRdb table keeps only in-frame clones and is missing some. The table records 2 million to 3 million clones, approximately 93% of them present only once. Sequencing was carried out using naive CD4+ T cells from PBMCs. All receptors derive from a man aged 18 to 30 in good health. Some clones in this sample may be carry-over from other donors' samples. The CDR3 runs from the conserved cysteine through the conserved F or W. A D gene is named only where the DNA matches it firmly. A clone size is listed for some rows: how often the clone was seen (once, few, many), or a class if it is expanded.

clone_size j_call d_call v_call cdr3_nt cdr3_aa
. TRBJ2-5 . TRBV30 TGTGCCTGGAGTGCGGACTGGGGACAAGAGACCCAGTACTTC CAWSADWGQETQYF
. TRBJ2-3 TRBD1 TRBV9 TGTGCCAGCAGGATACGACAGGGAAAGGTCAGCACAGATACGCAGTATTTT CASRIRQGKVSTDTQYF
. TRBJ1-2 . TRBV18 TGTGCCAGCTCACCAGCGACTAACTATGGCTACACCTTC CASSPATNYGYTF
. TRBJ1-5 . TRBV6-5 TGTGCCAGCAGACCCGTCATCCGGGGTCAGCCCCAGCATTTT CASRPVIRGQPQHF
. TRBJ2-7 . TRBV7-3 TGTGCCAGCAGCGGCACAGGTAGTGAGCAGTACTTC CASSGTGSEQYF
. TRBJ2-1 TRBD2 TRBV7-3 TGTGCCAGCAGCGTCGGGACTAGCGGCAATGAGCAGTTCTTC CASSVGTSGNEQFF
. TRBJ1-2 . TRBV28 TGTGCCAGCAGTCGTACCGGGACGGAAAACTATGGCTACACCTTC CASSRTGTENYGYTF
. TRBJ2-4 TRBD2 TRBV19 TGTGCCAGTAGTATCTCGCCCCCGGGGGGGAAAAACATTCAGTACTTC CASSISPPGGKNIQYF
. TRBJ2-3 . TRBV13 TGTGCCAGCAGCGGGGGCCCGGGCAGACTCACAGATACGCAGTATTTT CASSGGPGRLTDTQYF
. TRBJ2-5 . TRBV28 TGTGCCAGCAGCCTAAGCCGGAGGACCCAGTACTTC CASSLSRRTQYF
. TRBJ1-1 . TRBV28 TGTGCCAGCAGTTTATGGCGAGGCACTGAAGCTTTCTTT CASSLWRGTEAFF
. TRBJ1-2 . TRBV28 TGTGCCAGCAGTTTCGGACTGCTCTATGGCTACACCTTC CASSFGLLYGYTF
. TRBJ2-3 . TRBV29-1 TGCAGCGTTGAAGGTAAACCGAGCACAGATACGCAGTATTTT CSVEGKPSTDTQYF
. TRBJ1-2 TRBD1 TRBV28 TGTGCCAGCAGTTCATCCCTCGGTGGACAGGTGGGAGGCTACACCTTC CASSSSLGGQVGGYTF
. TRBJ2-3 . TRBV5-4 TGTGCCAGCAGCTTGTCGTTCCTCACAGATACGCAGTATTTT CASSLSFLTDTQYF
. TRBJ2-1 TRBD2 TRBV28 TGTGCCACCCTGACCTTAGCGGGAGCCCATGAGCAGTTCTTC CATLTLAGAHEQFF
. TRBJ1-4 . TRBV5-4 TGTGCCAGCAGCGCCACGGGACCAAATGAAAAACTGTTTTTT CASSATGPNEKLFF
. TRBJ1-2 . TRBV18 TGTGCCAGCTCTTCGGGGACAACCGGGGGCTACACCTTC CASSSGTTGGYTF
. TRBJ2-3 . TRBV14 TGTGCCAGCAGCTCTTATGATACGCAGTATTTT CASSSYDTQYF
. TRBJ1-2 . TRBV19 TGTGCCAGTAGTATAGGCCCTAATGGAGATGGCTACACCTTC CASSIGPNGDGYTF
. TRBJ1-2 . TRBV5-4 TGTGCCAGCAGCTTGAAGACGGCGGGTGGCTACACCTTC CASSLKTAGGYTF
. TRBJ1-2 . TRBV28 TGTGCCAGCAGTTTATCAGCCCCAAACTATGGCTACACCTTC CASSLSAPNYGYTF
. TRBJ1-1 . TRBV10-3 TGTGCCATCAGTGAAAAAGGACTGCTGAACACTGAAGCTTTCTTT CAISEKGLLNTEAFF
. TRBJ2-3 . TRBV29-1 TGCAGCGTTGTTGAGGGATCAGATACGCAGTATTTT CSVVEGSDTQYF
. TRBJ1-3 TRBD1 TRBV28 TGTGCCGCCGGGACAGGTGGAAACACCATATATTTT CAAGTGGNTIYF
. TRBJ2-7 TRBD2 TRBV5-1 TGCGCCAGCAGCTTAGGACTAGCGGGAGTAGACGAGCAGTACTTC CASSLGLAGVDEQYF
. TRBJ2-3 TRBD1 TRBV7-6 TGTGCCAGCAGCTTAGGGGGGACAGGGGGCAAGGATACGCAGTATTTT CASSLGGTGGKDTQYF
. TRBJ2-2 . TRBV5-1 TGCGCCAGCAGCTTGGGGAGCGAAGATTACACCGGGGAGCTGTTTTTT CASSLGSEDYTGELFF
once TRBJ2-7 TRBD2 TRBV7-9 TGTGCCAGCAGCATCGGGAGGGCCCCCCACGAGCAGTACTTC CASSIGRAPHEQYF
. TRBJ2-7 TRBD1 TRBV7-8 TGTGCCTCCCAACCACAGGGGGGTCGCGAGCAGTACTTC CASQPQGGREQYF
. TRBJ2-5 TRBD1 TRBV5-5 TGTGCCAGCAGGAAGGGACAGCTTACCGTCGTAGAGACCCAGTACTTC CASRKGQLTVVETQYF
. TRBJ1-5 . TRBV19 TGTGCCAGTAGTATTAGGAGTAGCAATCAGCCCCAGCATTTT CASSIRSSNQPQHF
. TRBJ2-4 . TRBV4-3 TGCGCCAGCAGCCCTACGCCAGGGGAAAACATTCAGTACTTC CASSPTPGENIQYF
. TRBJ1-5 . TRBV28 TGTGCCAGCACCACCCCGTACGGGGACCGACAAAGCAATCAGCCCCAGCATTTT CASTTPYGDRQSNQPQHF
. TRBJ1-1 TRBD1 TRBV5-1 TGCGCCAGCAGCCTGGGGGACAGGGCCGGGAACACTGAAGCTTTCTTT CASSLGDRAGNTEAFF
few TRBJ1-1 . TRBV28 TGTGCCAGCAGCTCACAGACTGAAGCTTTCTTT CASSSQTEAFF
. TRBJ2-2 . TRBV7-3 TGTGCCAGCAGCCCCTTCCTACAGGCCGGGGAGCTGTTTTTT CASSPFLQAGELFF